This TCR beta chain was sequenced for a study of vaccination and CD4 T cells after COVID-19. General study results and limits: Investigators enrolled relatively few convalescent patients and included no early post-infection timepoints.

As concerns this clonotype: The antigen remains undetermined.

The study sequenced cultured CD4+ T cell DNA using the Oncomine TCR Beta short-read assay. From cultured CD4+ T cells, genomic DNA was extracted. TCRdb reprocessed the PCR reads via MiXCR and lists one record per CDR3 protein. The data show fewer than 13,000 distinct CDR3 sequences, 55% to 70% seen once. Sample treatment: roughly ten-day PBMC culture with coronavirus spike peptide pools or control peptides (ViraFEST assay). Before TCRs were sequenced, ViraFEST expanded antigen-specific T cells with peptide pools. J lost 5 bases, V lost 1 base, and 9 bases had no gene match. Germline CDR1 is SEHNR and CDR2 is FQNEAQ (reference sequence). CDR3 length equals 16 residues.

This chain joins TRBV7-9 and TRBJ1-1; 8 nucleotides match TRBD1. This sequence originates from a human donor who had recovered from COVID-19. The sequencing sample was made of CD4+ T cells from blood, cultured in vitro. The CDR3 loop reads CASSLVAARGRTEAFF. The CDR3 coding sequence is TGTGCCAGCAGCTTAGTAGCCGCCAGGGGGCGGACTGAAGCTTTCTTT.